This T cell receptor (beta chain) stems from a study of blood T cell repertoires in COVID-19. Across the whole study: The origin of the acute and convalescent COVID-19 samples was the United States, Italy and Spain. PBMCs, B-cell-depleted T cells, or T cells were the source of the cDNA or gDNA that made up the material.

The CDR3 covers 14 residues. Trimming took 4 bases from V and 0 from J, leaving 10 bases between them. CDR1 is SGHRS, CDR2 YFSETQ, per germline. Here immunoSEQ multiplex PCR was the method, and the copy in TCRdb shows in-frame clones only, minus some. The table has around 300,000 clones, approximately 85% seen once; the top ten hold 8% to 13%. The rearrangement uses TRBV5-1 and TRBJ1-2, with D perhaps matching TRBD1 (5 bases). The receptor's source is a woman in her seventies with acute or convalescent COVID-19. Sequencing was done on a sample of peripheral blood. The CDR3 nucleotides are TGCGCCAGCAGCCCTACACAGGCTAACTATGGCTACACCTTC. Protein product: CASSPTQANYGYTF.